The following is a T cell receptor (beta chain) sequence with its context. Its antigen is not known. The record originates from a study of OX40 agonist ivuxolimab in advanced cancers. Across the study: Among those enrolled, mean age was approximately 62 years (range 23 to 79) and about 79% were male. Partial responses were observed in three patients, of whom one had hepatocellular carcinoma and two had cutaneous melanoma. Findings and limits, study-wide: Both blood CD4+ and CD8+ T cells showed clonal growth by week 6 at 0.1 to 3.0 mg/kg.

Clones were read by immunoSEQ multiplex PCR, and TCRdb kept only the in-frame ones, dropping some. Among around 94,000 clones, 91% were seen once, and the ten largest hold over 0.7%. Any history of autoimmune disease or systemic immunosuppression disqualified patients. This CDR3 region has 15 residues. V was trimmed by 5 bases and J by 1 base, leaving 13 bases between them. Germline V lookup: CDR1 SGHAT, CDR2 FQNNGV. This receptor was identified in an adult with an advanced solid tumor such as melanoma, head and neck, liver or kidney cancer. Sequenced here: CD4+ or CD8+ T cells sorted from blood, sampled in a trial of the OX40 agonist ivuxolimab. J is TRBJ2-3 and V is TRBV11-2, with D tentatively TRBD1 (5 bases). CDR3 coding DNA: TGTGCCAGCAGCCCCAGGGCAGGTGGCACAGATACGCAGTATTTT. Its protein is CASSPRAGGTDTQYF.